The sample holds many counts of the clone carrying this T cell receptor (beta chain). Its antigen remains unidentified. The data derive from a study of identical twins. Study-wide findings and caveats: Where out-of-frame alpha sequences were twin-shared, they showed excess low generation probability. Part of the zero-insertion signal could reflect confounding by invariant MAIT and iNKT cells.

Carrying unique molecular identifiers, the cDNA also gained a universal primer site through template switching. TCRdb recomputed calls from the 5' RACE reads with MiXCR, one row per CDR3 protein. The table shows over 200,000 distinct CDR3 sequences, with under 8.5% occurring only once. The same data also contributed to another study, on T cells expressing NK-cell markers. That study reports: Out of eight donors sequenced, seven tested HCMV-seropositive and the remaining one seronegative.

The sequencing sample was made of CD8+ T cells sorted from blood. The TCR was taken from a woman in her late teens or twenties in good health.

The CDR3 nucleotides read TGCAGTGCCCTGACCACACATGGGGGGGAGCTGTTTTTT. Translation gives CSALTTHGGELFF. V gene TRBV20-1 combines with J gene TRBJ2-2; no clear D gene. Trimming shortened V by 6 bases and J by 8 bases, and 16 bases separated the two germline ends. This CDR3 contains 13 residues. The germline V gene has CDR1 DFQATT and CDR2 SNEGSKA (reference sequence).